The 3 T cell receptor beta chains reported below all come from one sample, sequenced in a study of cytomegalovirus exposure and HLA in healthy donors. Vbeta (60) and Jbeta (13) primers were used in the PCR. Clones were read by immunoSEQ multiplex PCR, and TCRdb kept only the in-frame ones, dropping some. Seen here are about 160,000 clones, under 90% observed once, and the top ten hold roughly 5%. The sample consisted of PBMCs. All receptors derive from a man aged 25 to 40 in good health and CMV-seronegative.

The J gene is TRBJ1-5, the V gene TRBV19; TRBD1 matches 10 bases. There are 15 residues in the CDR3. The V and J ends lost 6 bases and 2 bases, in that order; junction bases with no gene match: 4. The germline CDR1 and CDR2 sequences are LNHDA and SQIVND (reference sequence). This CDR3 reads CASRSTGGGNQPQHF. CDR3 coding DNA: TGTGCCAGTAGATCGACAGGGGGCGGCAATCAGCCCCAGCATTTT.

The chain uses TRBV11-3 and TRBJ2-1; 7 bases line up with TRBD1. Germline assignment: CDR1 SGHNT and CDR2 YENEEA. The CDR3 is 14 amino acids. The V and J ends lost 3 bases and 5 bases, in that order; junction bases with no gene match: 4. The CDR3 bases are TGTGCCAGCAGCTTCAGACAGGGTAACAATGAGCAGTTCTTC. Protein sequence: CASSFRQGNNEQFF.

The J gene is TRBJ2-7, the V gene TRBV19; possible D gene TRBD1, 5 bases. This CDR3 is built from 13 residues. In germline, CDR1 is LNHDA, CDR2 SQIVND (reference sequence). V lost 9 bases and J 1 base, leaving 13 bases between the germline ends. The CDR3 sequence is CASSTVSSYEQYF. The CDR3 nucleotides are TGTGCCAGCTCGACAGTTTCATCCTACGAGCAGTACTTC.